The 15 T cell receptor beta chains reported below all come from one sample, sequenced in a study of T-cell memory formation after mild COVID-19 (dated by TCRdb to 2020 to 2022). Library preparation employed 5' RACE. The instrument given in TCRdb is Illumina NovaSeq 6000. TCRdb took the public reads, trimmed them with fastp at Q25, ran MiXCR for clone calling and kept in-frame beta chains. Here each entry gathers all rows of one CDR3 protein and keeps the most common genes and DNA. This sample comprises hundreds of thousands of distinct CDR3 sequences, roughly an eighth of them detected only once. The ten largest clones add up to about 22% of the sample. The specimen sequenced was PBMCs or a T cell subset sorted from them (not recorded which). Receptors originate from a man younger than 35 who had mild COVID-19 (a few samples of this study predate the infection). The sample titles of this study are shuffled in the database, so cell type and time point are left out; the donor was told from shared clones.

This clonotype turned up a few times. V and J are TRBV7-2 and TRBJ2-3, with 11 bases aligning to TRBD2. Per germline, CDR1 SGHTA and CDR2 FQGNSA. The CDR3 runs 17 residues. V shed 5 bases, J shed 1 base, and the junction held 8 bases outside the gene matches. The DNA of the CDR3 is TGTGCCAGCAGCCGTAGCGGGGGGGCCGGGGGCACAGATACGCAGTATTTT. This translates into CASSRSGGAGGTDTQYF.

The CDR3 coding sequence is TGTGCCACTAACTTCGGCAACGAGCAGTACGTC. It encodes CATNFGNEQYV. The chain carries TRBV10-3 and TRBJ2-7; D is undetermined. The CDR3 has 11 residues. Trimming removed 10 bases from V and 5 bases from J, with 12 bases in between. CDR1 and CDR2 from the germline V gene are ENHRY and SYGVKD.

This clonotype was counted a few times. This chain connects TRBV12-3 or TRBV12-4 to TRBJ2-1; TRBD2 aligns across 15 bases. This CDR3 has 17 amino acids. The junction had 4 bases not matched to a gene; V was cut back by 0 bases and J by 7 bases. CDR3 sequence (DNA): TGTGCCAGCAGTTTAGCGCAGGGACTAGCGGGGGGAAATGAGCAGTTCTTC. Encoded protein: CASSLAQGLAGGNEQFF.

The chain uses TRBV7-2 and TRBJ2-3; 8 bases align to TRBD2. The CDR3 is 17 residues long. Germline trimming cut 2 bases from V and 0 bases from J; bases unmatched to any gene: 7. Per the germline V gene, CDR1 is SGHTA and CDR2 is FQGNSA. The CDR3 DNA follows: TGTGCCAGCAGCTTATGGTTTAGCGGGGCTAGCACAGATACGCAGTATTTT. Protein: CASSLWFSGASTDTQYF. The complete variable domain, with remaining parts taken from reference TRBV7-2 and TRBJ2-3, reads GAGVSQSPSNKVTEKGKDVELRCDPISGHTALYWYRQSLGQGLEFLIYFQGNSAPDKSGLPSDRFSAERTGGSVSTLTIQRTQQEDSAVYLCASSLWFSGASTDTQYFGPGTRLTVL.

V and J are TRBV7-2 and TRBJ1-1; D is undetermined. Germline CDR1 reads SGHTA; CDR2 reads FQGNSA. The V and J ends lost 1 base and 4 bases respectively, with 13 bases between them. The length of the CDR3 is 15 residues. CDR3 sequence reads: CASSLEWGRTTEAFF. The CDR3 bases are TGTGCCAGCAGCTTAGAATGGGGTAGGACCACTGAAGCTTTCTTT.

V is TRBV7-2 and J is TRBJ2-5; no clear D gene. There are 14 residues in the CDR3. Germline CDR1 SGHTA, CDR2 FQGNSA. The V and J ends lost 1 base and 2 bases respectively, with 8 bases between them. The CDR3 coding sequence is TGTGCCAGCAGCTTAGACTACTCTCAAGAGACCCAGTACTTC. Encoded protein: CASSLDYSQETQYF.

The CDR3 loop is CASSANRGNGYTF. CDR3 DNA: TGTGCCAGCAGCGCGAACAGGGGGAATGGCTACACCTTC. This rearrangement joins TRBV12-3 or TRBV12-4 to TRBJ1-2; 8 nucleotides agree with TRBD1. This CDR3 is 13 amino acids long. Losses at the gene ends were 6 bases for V and 6 bases for J; bases not matched to a gene: 6.

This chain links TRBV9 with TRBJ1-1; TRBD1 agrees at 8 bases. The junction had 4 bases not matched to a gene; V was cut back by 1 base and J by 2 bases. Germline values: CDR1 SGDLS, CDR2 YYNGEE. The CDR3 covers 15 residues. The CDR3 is CASSVSTGGNTEAFF. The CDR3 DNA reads TGTGCCAGCAGCGTAAGCACAGGGGGAAACACTGAAGCTTTCTTT. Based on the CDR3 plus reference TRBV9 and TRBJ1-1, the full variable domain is DSGVTQTPKHLITATGQRVTLRCSPRSGDLSVYWYQQSLDQGLQFLIQYYNGEERAKGNILERFSAQQFPDLHSELNLSSLELGDSALYFCASSVSTGGNTEAFFGQGTRLTVV.

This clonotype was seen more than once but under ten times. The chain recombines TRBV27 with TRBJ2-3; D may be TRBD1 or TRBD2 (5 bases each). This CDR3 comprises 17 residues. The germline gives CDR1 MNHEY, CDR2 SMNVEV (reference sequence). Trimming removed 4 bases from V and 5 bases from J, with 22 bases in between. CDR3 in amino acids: CASSSVAPGRRRDTQYF. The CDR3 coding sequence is TGTGCCAGCAGTTCTGTCGCACCGGGACGGCGCCGAGATACGCAGTATTTT.

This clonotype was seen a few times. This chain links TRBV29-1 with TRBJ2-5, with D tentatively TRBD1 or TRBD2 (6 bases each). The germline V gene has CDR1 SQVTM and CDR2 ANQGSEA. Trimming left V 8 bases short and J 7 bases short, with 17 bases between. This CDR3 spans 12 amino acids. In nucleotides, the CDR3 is TGCAGCCCCTTCGTGGAGGGGGGGACCCAGTACTTC. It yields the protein CSPFVEGGTQYF.

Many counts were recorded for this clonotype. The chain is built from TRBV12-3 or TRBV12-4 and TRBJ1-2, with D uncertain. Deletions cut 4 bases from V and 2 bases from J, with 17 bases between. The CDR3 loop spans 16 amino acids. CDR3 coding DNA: TGTGCCAGCAGTTCCAAGGACCGTATGAGAAACTATGGCTACACCTTC. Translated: CASSSKDRMRNYGYTF.

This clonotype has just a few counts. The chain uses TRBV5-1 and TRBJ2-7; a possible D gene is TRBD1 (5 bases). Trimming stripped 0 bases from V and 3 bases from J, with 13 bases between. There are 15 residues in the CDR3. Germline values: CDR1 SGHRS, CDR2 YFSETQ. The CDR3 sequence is CASSLGRVESYEQYF. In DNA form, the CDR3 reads TGCGCCAGCAGCTTGGGCAGGGTGGAGAGCTACGAGCAGTACTTC.

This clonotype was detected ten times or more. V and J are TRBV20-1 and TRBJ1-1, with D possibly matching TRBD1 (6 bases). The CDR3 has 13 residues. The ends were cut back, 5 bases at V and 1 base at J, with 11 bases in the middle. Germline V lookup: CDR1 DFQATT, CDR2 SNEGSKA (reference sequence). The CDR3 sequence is CSAPGQANTEAFF. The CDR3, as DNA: TGCAGTGCTCCGGGACAAGCGAACACTGAAGCTTTCTTT.

This CDR3 is CSARGDRDDPEAFF. In DNA form, the CDR3 reads TGCAGTGCTAGAGGCGACAGGGACGACCCTGAAGCTTTCTTT. The chain joins TRBV20-1 to TRBJ1-1, with 7 nucleotides matching TRBD1. After removal of 1 base from V and 6 bases from J, the junction contained 8 bases not matched to a gene. Germline V gene lookup returns CDR1 DFQATT and CDR2 SNEGSKA (reference sequence). The CDR3 is made up of 14 amino acids.

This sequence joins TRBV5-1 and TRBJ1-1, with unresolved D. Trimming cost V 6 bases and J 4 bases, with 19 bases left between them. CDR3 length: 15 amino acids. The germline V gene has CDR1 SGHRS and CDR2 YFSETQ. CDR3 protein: CASTRGGMGFTEAFF. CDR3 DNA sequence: TGCGCCAGCACCCGGGGAGGGATGGGGTTCACTGAAGCTTTCTTT. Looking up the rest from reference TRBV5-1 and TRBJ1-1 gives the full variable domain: KAGVTQTPRYLIKTRGQQVTLSCSPISGHRSVSWYQQTPGQGLQFLFEYFSETQRNKGNFPGRFSGRQFSNSRSEMNVSTLELGDSALYLCASTRGGMGFTEAFFGQGTRLTVV.